Shown below are 26 T cell receptor beta chains from a single sample sequenced in a study of cytomegalovirus exposure and HLA in healthy donors. 13 Jbeta primers and 60 Vbeta primers were used for the PCR. The repertoire was sequenced with immunoSEQ multiplex PCR; TCRdb's copy has only in-frame clones and lacks some. The sample carries 80,000 to 100,000 clones, about four fifths recorded once. Sequencing input: PBMCs. The source is a female donor in good health and CMV-seropositive.

V usage is TRBV18 and J usage is TRBJ2-3; D possibly corresponds to TRBD1 (6 bases). The germline gives CDR1 KGHSH, CDR2 LQKENI. The CDR3 totals 14 residues. Trimming left V 2 bases short and J 4 bases short, with 10 bases between. The CDR3 nucleotides are TGTGCCAGCTCACCAGGACAGTTAGCAGATACGCAGTATTTT. Translation: CASSPGQLADTQYF.

This clone was found a few times. This chain uses TRBV7-8 with TRBJ2-5, with TRBD2 identical over 11 bases. Germline CDR1 and CDR2: SGHVS and FQNEAQ. The CDR3 is made up of 17 amino acids. The V and J ends lost 3 bases and 2 bases, in that order; junction bases with no gene match: 8. Here the CDR3 DNA reads TGTGCCAGCAGCTTTTTTCCCCCTAGCGGGGGGCAAGAGACCCAGTACTTC. Its translation: CASSFFPPSGGQETQYF.

This chain connects TRBV6-8 to TRBJ2-7; the match to TRBD2 covers 12 bases. Germline CDR1 MNHGY, CDR2 SAAAGT. The CDR3 is made up of 18 amino acids. Trimming removed 5 bases from V and 5 bases from J; junction bases left unmatched: 16. The CDR3 nucleotides read TGTGCCAGCAGTCCCGGACTAGCGGGACCGCACTCCAGTCACGAGCAGTACTTC. Translating gives CASSPGLAGPHSSHEQYF.

DNA for the CDR3: TGTGCCAGCAGCTTAGCGGCGGGTCGAGAGACCCAGTACTTC. This encodes CASSLAAGRETQYF. The chain couples TRBV7-2 to TRBJ2-5; tentative D call: TRBD2 (5 bases). V was cut by 0 bases and J by 4 bases, with 9 bases left in between. Per germline, CDR1 SGHTA and CDR2 FQGNSA. This CDR3 region has 14 residues.

J is TRBJ1-1 and V is TRBV12-5; D is undetermined. V dropped 0 bases and J dropped 4 bases, with 9 bases sitting between them. This CDR3 is built from 14 residues. Germline V gene sequence: CDR1 LGHNT, CDR2 FRNRAP. The CDR3 DNA sequence: TGTGCTAGTGGTTTGGTAATGGACTTCACTGAAGCTTTCTTT. Translated, it gives CASGLVMDFTEAFF.

The chain combines TRBV9 with TRBJ2-3; 7 nucleotides match TRBD2. Trimming at V came to 1 base and at J to 4 bases, leaving 6 bases not matched to a gene. This CDR3 comprises 15 residues. Germline V gene sequence: CDR1 SGDLS, CDR2 YYNGEE. CDR3 coding DNA: TGTGCCAGCAGCGTATTAGCGGCGGGGGCAGATACGCAGTATTTT. The encoded protein is CASSVLAAGADTQYF.

This chain connects TRBV2 to TRBJ1-1, with 11 bases aligning to TRBD1. Germline trimming cut 6 bases from V and 10 bases from J; bases unmatched to any gene: 4. CDR1 SNHLY and CDR2 FYNNEI come from the germline V gene. The CDR3 is 12 residues long. CDR3 region: CASRVGQGGAFF. CDR3 coding DNA: TGTGCCAGCAGAGTGGGACAGGGGGGAGCTTTCTTT. Full variable domain (rest looked up from reference TRBV2 and TRBJ1-1): EPEVTQTPSHQVTQMGQEVILRCVPISNHLYFYWYRQILGQKVEFLVSFYNNEISEKSEIFDDQFSVERPDGSNFTLKIRSTKLEDSAMYFCASRVGQGGAFFGQGTRLTVV.

The chain uses TRBV25-1 and TRBJ2-2; no clear D. The V gene lost 2 bases and the J gene lost 0 bases, with 4 bases spanning the gap. There are 14 residues in the CDR3. The germline V gene encodes CDR1 MGHDK and CDR2 SYGVNS. The CDR3 loop reads CASSEHANTGELFF. DNA of the CDR3: TGTGCCAGCAGTGAACATGCGAACACCGGGGAGCTGTTTTTT.

This CDR3 reads CASSVGAVANYGYTF. CDR3 DNA sequence: TGTGCCAGCAGCGTAGGGGCAGTTGCTAACTATGGCTACACCTTC. This sequence joins TRBV9 and TRBJ1-2; D call uncertain. Trimming took 0 bases from V and 0 from J, leaving 9 bases between them. The CDR3 loop spans 15 amino acids. Germline lookup yields CDR1 SGDLS and CDR2 YYNGEE.

The chain couples TRBV29-1 to TRBJ2-7; 9 positions match TRBD1. The CDR3 has 14 residues. Germline-derived CDR1 and CDR2 are SQVTM and ANQGSEA. V shed 6 bases, J shed 2 bases, and the junction held 8 bases outside the gene matches. The CDR3 region is CSVAVGTGTYEQYF. DNA of the CDR3: TGCAGCGTGGCAGTAGGGACAGGGACCTACGAGCAGTACTTC.

This clone has only a few counts. The CDR3 DNA reads as TGCGCCAGCAGCTTTGGCTTACAGGGTTCGGAGGGCTACACCTTC. Protein product: CASSFGLQGSEGYTF. This chain uses TRBV5-1 with TRBJ1-2; TRBD1 is a possible D gene (6 bases). The CDR3 has 15 residues. Trimming took 2 bases from V and 8 from J, leaving 19 bases between them. CDR1 is SGHRS and CDR2 is YFSETQ in the germline V gene.

The rearrangement uses TRBV5-1 and TRBJ2-1; 7 bases agree with TRBD2. The CDR3 contains 14 residues. V gave up 4 bases and J gave up 6 bases; unmatched junction bases: 7. The germline gives CDR1 SGHRS, CDR2 YFSETQ. The CDR3: CASSLRGLVNEQFF. The CDR3 nucleotides are TGCGCCAGCAGCCTCCGAGGACTAGTCAATGAGCAGTTCTTC.

The rearrangement joins TRBV11-3 to TRBJ1-1, with unresolved D. V gave up 0 bases and J gave up 2 bases, with 7 bases separating them. Germline CDR1 is SGHNT and CDR2 is YENEEA. CDR3 length: 14 residues. The CDR3 region has the DNA TGTGCCAGCAGCTTAGACTCGGTAAACACTGAAGCTTTCTTT. Its translation is CASSLDSVNTEAFF. Filled out from reference TRBV11-3 and TRBJ1-1, the complete variable domain reads EAGVVQSPRYKIIEKKQPVAFWCNPISGHNTLYWYLQNLGQGPELLIRYENEEAVDDSQLPKDRFSAERLKGVDSTLKIQPAELGDSAVYLCASSLDSVNTEAFFGQGTRLTVV.

This chain links TRBV10-3 with TRBJ2-5; tentatively, D is TRBD1 (5 bases). The CDR3 totals 17 residues. CDR1 ENHRY and CDR2 SYGVKD come from the germline V gene. V lost 0 bases, J lost 5 bases, and 19 bases lay in between. This CDR3 is CAISESKGMAQTETQYF. The CDR3 DNA is TGTGCCATCAGTGAGTCTAAGGGGATGGCACAGACGGAGACCCAGTACTTC.

J is TRBJ1-1 and V is TRBV6-6; 7 bases line up with TRBD1. V lost 5 bases to trimming and J lost 1 base; unmatched junction nucleotides: 4. The CDR3 has 14 amino acids. Germline V gene data show CDR1 as MNHNY and CDR2 as SVGAGI (reference sequence). The CDR3 loop reads CASSLTGENTEAFF. CDR3 nucleotide sequence: TGTGCCAGCAGTCTCACAGGGGAGAACACTGAAGCTTTCTTT.

J is TRBJ1-1 and V is TRBV7-9, with TRBD1 identical over 7 bases. This CDR3 has 14 amino acids. The germline V gene has CDR1 SEHNR and CDR2 FQNEAQ (reference sequence). Trimming took 5 bases from V and 1 from J; bases not matched to a gene: 4. The CDR3 DNA reads as TGTGCCAGCAGCCGACGACAGGGGAACACTGAAGCTTTCTTT. Translating it yields CASSRRQGNTEAFF.

This chain links TRBV13 with TRBJ2-7; 10 bases are shared with TRBD1. The J segment lost 4 bases and the V segment lost 5 bases, leaving 5 bases of the junction unmatched. From germline, CDR1 is PRHDT and CDR2 FYEKMQ (reference sequence). The length of the CDR3 is 14 residues. CDR3 sequence reads: CASSPGTGAYEQYF. The CDR3 DNA is TGTGCCAGCAGCCCTGGGACAGGGGCTTACGAGCAGTACTTC.

The chain has TRBV5-5 and TRBJ1-1, with no clear D. The CDR3 length is 13 residues. Germline loops: CDR1 SGHKS, CDR2 YYEKEE (reference sequence). V lost 4 bases to trimming and J lost 0 bases, with 7 bases between them. For the CDR3, the DNA is TGTGCCAGCAGCACGAGCATGAACACTGAAGCTTTCTTT. It codes for CASSTSMNTEAFF.

The CDR3, as DNA: TGTGCCAGCAGTTCCCGCGCGATGACGAACACCGGGGAGCTGTTTTTT. As protein: CASSSRAMTNTGELFF. This chain connects TRBV28 to TRBJ2-2; D is unresolved. This CDR3 is built from 16 residues. V lost 4 bases to trimming and J lost 0 bases, with 12 bases between them. CDR1 is MDHEN, CDR2 SYDVKM, per germline.

The V and J genes are TRBV4-1 and TRBJ2-3; 8 bases are shared with TRBD1. Trimming cost V 2 bases and J 6 bases; bases outside gene matches: 13. This CDR3 is 17 amino acids long. Germline V gene sequence: CDR1 MGHRA, CDR2 YSYEKL. CDR3 nucleotides: TGCGCCAGCAGCCAAATCCCGACAGGGGCAGCCCGGGATACGCAGTATTTT. Protein: CASSQIPTGAARDTQYF.

The chain carries TRBV9 and TRBJ2-6, with 10 bases fitting TRBD1. Germline V gene data show CDR1 as SGDLS and CDR2 as YYNGEE. J was trimmed by 0 bases and V by 2 bases; bases with no gene match: 11. The CDR3 runs to 20 residues. The DNA for the CDR3 is TGTGCCAGCAGCGTGACAGCTAGGACAGGGGGGAGCTCTGGGGCCAACGTCCTGACTTTC. It translates to CASSVTARTGGSSGANVLTF.

This sequence joins TRBV5-4 and TRBJ2-3; TRBD2 agrees at 12 bases. The CDR3 length is 17 residues. After removal of 0 bases from V and 4 bases from J, the junction contained 6 bases not matched to a gene. Germline CDR1 is SGHNT and CDR2 is YYREEE (reference sequence). CDR3 region: CASSLAQLAGGPDTQYF. In DNA, the CDR3 is TGTGCCAGCAGCTTGGCCCAACTAGCGGGGGGACCAGATACGCAGTATTTT.

The genes are TRBV7-9 and TRBJ2-7; 10 bases are a match to TRBD1. V lost 5 bases, J lost 1 base, and 5 bases stayed unmatched. Germline V gene sequence: CDR1 SEHNR, CDR2 FQNEAQ (reference sequence). The CDR3 loop spans 15 amino acids. The CDR3 protein is CASSADRGPSYEQYF. Here the CDR3 DNA reads TGTGCCAGCAGCGCCGACAGGGGGCCATCCTACGAGCAGTACTTC.

The chain carries TRBV2 and TRBJ2-1, with TRBD2 matching over 12 bases. CDR3 length: 15 residues. Germline V lookup: CDR1 SNHLY, CDR2 FYNNEI. The V gene end was trimmed by 7 bases and the J gene end by 1 base; junction bases not matched to a gene: 2. CDR3 amino acids: CASTSGRDSYNEQFF. The CDR3 DNA follows: TGTGCCAGCACTAGCGGGAGGGATTCCTACAATGAGCAGTTCTTC.

This sequence joins TRBV9 and TRBJ1-5; D call uncertain. Germline values: CDR1 SGDLS, CDR2 YYNGEE. This CDR3 has 15 residues. The V end was cut by 0 bases, the J end by 5 bases, with 12 bases between. The DNA of the CDR3 is TGTGCCAGCAGCGTAGATACAGCTACCGATCAGCCCCAGCATTTT. This encodes CASSVDTATDQPQHF.

The chain joins TRBV4-1 to TRBJ2-7; TRBD1 matches at 10 bases. Germline V lookup: CDR1 MGHRA, CDR2 YSYEKL. The trim removed 4 bases at V and 3 bases at J, leaving 9 bases unmatched. CDR3 size: 16 residues. Here the CDR3 DNA reads TGCGCCAGCAGCCTTGCCGGGACAGGGGACTACTACGAGCAGTACTTC. Protein product: CASSLAGTGDYYEQYF.